This T cell receptor (beta chain) was sequenced in a study of glioma-infiltrating T cells after dendritic cell vaccination. Background on the study: Treatment, given 2003 to 2012, was autologous tumor lysate-pulsed dendritic cell vaccination.

Amplification used 60 V beta primers and 13 J beta primers. Assay used: immunoSEQ multiplex PCR; TCRdb lists only in-frame clones, some missing. The profile shows over 75,000 clones, about 81% of them singletons. The CDR3 runs to 13 residues. Trimming pared 2 bases from V and 8 bases from J, leaving 12 bases between. Looked up from germline, CDR1 is ENHRY and CDR2 is SYGVKD. Time point specified: after dendritic cell vaccination, including at tumor progression/relapse. The source of this sequence is a human donor with glioblastoma. The chain couples TRBV10-3 to TRBJ1-2; D may be TRBD1 (6 bases). The material sequenced was blood, taken after dendritic cell vaccination. The CDR3 nucleotides read TGTGCCATCAGTGAGATAGGGGGTTACGGCTACACCTTC. As protein: CAISEIGGYGYTF.